The clone carrying this T cell receptor beta chain is a singleton in its sample. Its antigen is still unknown. Germline CDR1 MGHRA, CDR2 YSYEKL. V was clipped by 0 bases and J by 0 bases, with 6 bases between them. This CDR3 has 14 amino acids. Profiling relied on immunoSEQ multiplex PCR, and the TCRdb table lists in-frame clones only, not all of them. In the table there are over 2 million clones, about 94% of which are singletons. The data were obtained in a study of shared clonotypes between healthy human individuals. The study's findings and limits: Unshared clonotypes carried lower generation probabilities than those common to all four donors. Shared across a handful of donors were about 4.8% of the naive CD4 clonotypes.

The naive CD8 population came from CD45RO-negative cells selected for CCR7, without terminally differentiated effector memory CD45RA+ cells. The study drew all its donors from Caucasian adults living in Nashville, Tennessee. The sequence was collected from a man in his late teens or twenties in good health. This chain connects TRBV4-1 to TRBJ2-7; no clear D gene. The sequenced sample was naive CD8+ T cells sorted from blood. The CDR3 loop reads CASSQELRSYEQYF. CDR3 nucleotide sequence: TGCGCCAGCAGCCAAGAGTTGCGCTCCTACGAGCAGTACTTC.